This TCR beta chain is drawn from a study of T cell repertoires in cytomegalovirus infection. Study-level background: Recently identified HLA-C-restricted CMV epitopes were among the peptides used.

Details on this clonotype: The antigen is not known.

Germline V gives CDR1 DFQATT, CDR2 SNEGSKA (reference sequence). Trimming left V 0 bases short and J 5 bases short, with 16 bases between. This CDR3 has 15 amino acids. Using its own MiXCR run on the reads, TCRdb lists one record per CDR3 protein. The sample lists about 83,000 distinct CDR3 sequences; 20% to 30% were seen once. The sample was CD8+ T cells from cultured PBMCs, taken from culture after CMV antigen stimulation. The gene calls are TRBV20-1 and TRBJ2-5; D is unclear. The origin of this receptor is a human donor in good health (CMV status not recorded). Some clones in this sample may be carry-over from other donors' samples. In DNA form, the CDR3 reads TGCAGTGCTAGAGATCTCGTAATGGTGGCGGAGACCCAGTACTTC. Translating gives CSARDLVMVAETQYF.